One and the same sample provided the 19 T cell receptor beta chains below, sequenced in a study of blood T cell repertoires in COVID-19 (dated by TCRdb to 2018 to 2020). Library method: the immunoSEQ multiplex PCR assay. This is the immuneACCESS table as TCRdb keeps it, with only in-frame sequences that have V and J called. A part of the clones is gone; compared with another copy, unresolved V genes explain less than half, and the rest is unexplained. For this sample there are 350,000 to 400,000 clones; roughly 84% appear just once. Jointly, the top ten make up almost 3% of the sample. The source material was PBMCs or T cells enriched from blood (not recorded which). These receptors originate from a woman aged 25-40 years who had recovered from COVID-19.

The chain is built from TRBV28 and TRBJ2-7; TRBD1 matches at 8 bases. The CDR3 contains 14 residues. The germline gives CDR1 MDHEN, CDR2 SYDVKM. V lost 4 bases to trimming and J lost 4 bases; unmatched junction nucleotides: 6. The CDR3 protein is CASSSRQGLYEQYF. In nucleotides, the CDR3 is TGTGCCAGCAGTTCGAGACAGGGGCTATACGAGCAGTACTTC.

This clone came up once. V usage is TRBV10-1 and J usage is TRBJ2-4; maybe TRBD1 (6 bases). Germline CDR1 and CDR2: WNHNN and SYGVQD (reference sequence). V lost 6 bases and J 9 bases, leaving 15 bases between the germline ends. This CDR3 comprises 13 residues. The CDR3 DNA is TGCGCCAGCAGCAACAGGGTCGTCGTCATTCAGTACTTC. This codes for CASSNRVVVIQYF.

J is TRBJ2-5 and V is TRBV28, with 11 bases aligning to TRBD2. Germline trimming cut 8 bases from V and 4 bases from J; bases unmatched to any gene: 9. CDR3 length: 15 amino acids. The germline V gene encodes CDR1 MDHEN and CDR2 SYDVKM. CDR3 nucleotides: TGTGCCAGCCTCGGCAGTAGCGGGAGGGGAGAGACCCAGTACTTC. Protein sequence: CASLGSSGRGETQYF.

CDR3 nucleotide sequence: TGTGCCAGCAGCCAACGGGGGTCTAGCACAGATACGCAGTATTTT. It is translated as CASSQRGSSTDTQYF. The rearrangement uses TRBV3-1 (or the pseudogene TRBV3-2) and TRBJ2-3, with D maybe TRBD2 (6 bases). V was clipped by 2 bases and J by 0 bases, with 9 bases between them. CDR3 size: 15 residues. Germline CDR1 reads LGHDT; CDR2 reads YNNKEL (reference sequence).

The CDR3 sequence: CASSLGQGVTEAFF. The CDR3 nucleotides are TGCGCCAGCAGCTTGGGACAGGGAGTCACTGAAGCTTTCTTT. The chain uses TRBV5-1 and TRBJ1-1; 7 nucleotides line up with TRBD1. V was clipped by 0 bases and J by 4 bases; unmatched bases: 3. Germline CDR1 reads SGHRS; CDR2 reads YFSETQ. The CDR3 extends over 14 amino acids.

The rearrangement joins TRBV7-8 to TRBJ2-5; TRBD2 might be the D (6 bases). The CDR3 runs to 13 residues. The germline CDR1 and CDR2 sequences are SGHVS and FQNEAQ. V dropped 5 bases and J dropped 6 bases, with 13 bases sitting between them. CDR3 in DNA: TGTGCCAGCAGCACGGGAGCCGTCCAGACCCAGTACTTC. This translates into CASSTGAVQTQYF.

This clone occurred a few times. This chain links TRBV28 with TRBJ1-2; 10 positions match TRBD1. V dropped 5 bases and J dropped 4; count of bases not matched to a gene: 7. Germline CDR1 MDHEN, CDR2 SYDVKM. The CDR3 runs 15 residues. CDR3 loop: CASSVRQGAGYGYTF. The DNA of the CDR3 is TGTGCCAGCAGTGTCCGACAGGGGGCGGGCTATGGCTACACCTTC.

The chain has TRBV25-1 and TRBJ2-3, with 8 bases aligning to TRBD1. Looked up from germline, CDR1 is MGHDK and CDR2 is SYGVNS. V dropped 1 base and J dropped 4; count of bases not matched to a gene: 7. This CDR3 spans 16 amino acids. The CDR3 DNA is TGTGCCAGCAGTGAATCCGGGACAGGATGGGCAGATACGCAGTATTTT. It specifies CASSESGTGWADTQYF.

The chain is built from TRBV19 and TRBJ1-1; TRBD1 might be the D (6 bases). The CDR3 has 14 amino acids. CDR1 is LNHDA, CDR2 SQIVND, per germline (reference sequence). V was cut by 6 bases and J by 4 bases, with 15 bases left in between. CDR3 nucleotides: TGTGCCAGTAGCCTGACAGCCAGGGGCACTGAAGCTTTCTTT. It is translated as CASSLTARGTEAFF.

This CDR3 reads CASSPRFNSNTEAFF. For the CDR3, the DNA is TGTGCCAGCTCACCAAGATTTAACAGTAACACTGAAGCTTTCTTT. The chain combines TRBV18 with TRBJ1-1; no reliable D call. Germline values: CDR1 KGHSH, CDR2 LQKENI. CDR3 length equals 15 residues. The V and J ends lost 2 bases and 2 bases respectively, with 12 bases between them.

The chain couples TRBV7-9 to TRBJ2-3; no reliable D call. This CDR3 has 12 residues. V lost 11 bases, J lost 0 bases, and 9 bases lay in between. Germline V gene data show CDR1 as SEHNR and CDR2 as FQNEAQ (reference sequence). The CDR3 loop reads CASERSTDTQYF. CDR3 nucleotide sequence: TGTGCCTCGGAGCGTAGCACAGATACGCAGTATTTT.

CDR3: CASSQIGTADEQFF. CDR3 DNA sequence: TGTGCCAGCAGCCAAATAGGGACTGCGGATGAGCAGTTCTTC. The rearrangement joins TRBV4-2 to TRBJ2-1; D is possibly TRBD2 (6 bases). Trimming took off 2 bases at V and 8 bases at J, with 13 bases between the two ends. Germline assignment: CDR1 LGHNA and CDR2 YNFKEQ. This CDR3 comprises 14 residues.

This rearrangement joins TRBV5-1 to TRBJ1-2; 7 nucleotides match TRBD1. Germline V gene lookup returns CDR1 SGHRS and CDR2 YFSETQ. This CDR3 has 15 residues. With 0 bases clipped from V and 4 bases from J, the junction kept 6 bases outside the gene matches. The CDR3 DNA is TGCGCCAGCAGCTTGGACGGGGGACAGCCCTATGGCTACACCTTC. As protein: CASSLDGGQPYGYTF.

The chain recombines TRBV30 with TRBJ1-6, with 7 bases matching TRBD1. Per the germline V gene, CDR1 is GTSNPN and CDR2 is SVGIG (reference sequence). The V and J ends lost 1 base and 3 bases, in that order; junction bases with no gene match: 3. The CDR3 is 15 residues long. The CDR3 loop reads CAWSDYRGYNSPLHF. The CDR3 coding sequence is TGTGCCTGGAGTGATTACAGGGGCTATAATTCACCCCTCCACTTT.

J is TRBJ2-7 and V is TRBV11-2; 9 bases map to TRBD2. The V gene end was trimmed by 1 base and the J gene end by 2 bases; junction bases not matched to a gene: 3. Germline V gene sequence: CDR1 SGHAT, CDR2 FQNNGV. The CDR3 has 15 amino acids. CDR3 protein: CASSLGAGGAYEQYF. The CDR3 nucleotides are TGTGCCAGCAGCTTAGGAGCGGGAGGCGCCTACGAGCAGTACTTC.

The chain joins TRBV5-1 to TRBJ2-3; the match to TRBD2 covers 9 bases. The germline CDR1 and CDR2 sequences are SGHRS and YFSETQ. V was clipped by 4 bases and J by 7 bases; unmatched bases: 16. The length of the CDR3 is 17 residues. This chain's CDR3 is CASSPTRGSGSTYTQYF. CDR3 nucleotide sequence: TGCGCCAGCAGCCCAACCCGGGGTAGCGGGAGTACTTATACGCAGTATTTT. Full variable domain (rest looked up from reference TRBV5-1 and TRBJ2-3): KAGVTQTPRYLIKTRGQQVTLSCSPISGHRSVSWYQQTPGQGLQFLFEYFSETQRNKGNFPGRFSGRQFSNSRSEMNVSTLELGDSALYLCASSPTRGSGSTYTQYFGPGTRLTVL.

This sequence joins TRBV28 and TRBJ2-7, with 7 bases matching TRBD1. The CDR3 contains 18 residues. The V and J ends lost 4 bases and 2 bases, in that order; junction bases with no gene match: 17. Germline CDR1 and CDR2: MDHEN and SYDVKM. The CDR3 protein is CASSSPKSDRLGPYEQYF. The CDR3 region has the DNA TGTGCCAGCAGTTCCCCAAAATCGGACAGGTTGGGACCCTACGAGCAGTACTTC.

V and J are TRBV7-6 and TRBJ2-1, with 9 bases that match TRBD2. Germline trimming cut 5 bases from V and 6 bases from J; bases unmatched to any gene: 8. This CDR3 is built from 15 residues. CDR1 and CDR2 from the germline V gene are SGHVS and FNYEAQ. CDR3 amino acids: CASSPSGRIPNEQFF. The CDR3 nucleotides read TGTGCCAGCAGCCCCAGCGGGAGGATCCCCAATGAGCAGTTCTTC.

This clone appeared a few times. The chain employs TRBV5-1 and TRBJ2-5, with D unresolved. Germline assignment: CDR1 SGHRS and CDR2 YFSETQ. V lost 7 bases and J 4 bases, leaving 14 bases between the germline ends. CDR3 length equals 13 residues. The CDR3 protein is CASANGVGETQYF. The CDR3 DNA sequence: TGCGCCAGCGCGAACGGAGTGGGAGAGACCCAGTACTTC. Drawing the rest from reference TRBV5-1 and TRBJ2-5, the complete variable domain is KAGVTQTPRYLIKTRGQQVTLSCSPISGHRSVSWYQQTPGQGLQFLFEYFSETQRNKGNFPGRFSGRQFSNSRSEMNVSTLELGDSALYLCASANGVGETQYFGPGTRLLVL.